Listed below are T cell receptor beta chains from one sample, sequenced in a study of cytomegalovirus exposure and HLA in healthy donors. Measured with immunoSEQ multiplex PCR; TCRdb has only the in-frame clones, and not every one. The table shows more than 150,000 clones, with over 70% occurring only once. The specimen was PBMCs. All receptors come from a woman in her thirties in good health and CMV-seronegative. Both conserved end residues are part of each CDR3. D genes are given only for firm matches. Only part of the rows carry a size: once, few, many, or a class if the clone is expanded.

TRBV29-1	TRBJ2-6	few	NA	CSVGFHRDGANGLTF	TGCAGCGTTGGTTTCCACAGGGACGGGGCCAACGGCCTGACTTTC
TRBV5-4	TRBJ2-5	NA	NA	CASSVDIQDGGGETQYF	TGTGCCAGCAGCGTGGACATTCAGGATGGAGGAGGTGAGACCCAGTACTTC
TRBV27	TRBJ1-5	few	NA	CASSGRYDRSLGQPQHF	TGTGCCAGCAGTGGGAGGTATGATAGGAGCCTCGGTCAGCCCCAGCATTTT
TRBV11-2	TRBJ2-1	NA	NA	CASSSILGGLNEQFF	TGTGCCAGCAGTTCAATTTTGGGAGGTTTGAATGAGCAGTTCTTC
TRBV27	TRBJ2-7	NA	TRBD2	CASSQTAPGGFDPYEQYF	TGTGCCAGCAGTCAAACCGCCCCCGGGGGGTTCGATCCCTACGAGCAGTACTTC
TRBV10-3	TRBJ2-7	NA	NA	CATWRDGSYEQYF	TGTGCCACTTGGCGGGATGGTTCCTACGAGCAGTACTTC
TRBV5-4	TRBJ2-1	once	TRBD2	CASSFDLQAGGPNEQFF	TGTGCCAGCAGCTTTGACCTGCAAGCGGGGGGGCCCAATGAGCAGTTCTTC
TRBV29-1	TRBJ2-3	NA	NA	CSVEAWTSTDTQYF	TGCAGCGTTGAAGCCTGGACTAGCACAGATACGCAGTATTTT
TRBV7-2	TRBJ2-1	once	NA	CASSLGHSSNEQFF	TGTGCCAGCAGCTTAGGACATTCAAGCAATGAGCAGTTCTTC
TRBV5-4	TRBJ2-1	NA	TRBD2	CASRAGTSGSNEQFF	TGTGCCAGCCGAGCCGGGACTAGTGGGTCCAATGAGCAGTTCTTC
TRBV27	TRBJ1-2	NA	TRBD1	CASSLRTGHYGYTF	TGTGCCAGCAGTTTAAGGACAGGGCACTATGGCTACACCTTC
TRBV7-2	TRBJ2-3	NA	NA	CASSLNPPRITDTQYF	TGTGCCAGCAGCTTAAACCCCCCGAGGATCACAGATACGCAGTATTTT
TRBV5-4	TRBJ2-5	once	TRBD1	CASSFGTGTGETQYF	TGTGCCAGCAGCTTTGGGACCGGGACAGGCGAGACCCAGTACTTC
TRBV28	TRBJ1-5	NA	NA	CASRSSPISNQPQHF	TGTGCCAGCAGGTCAAGCCCTATTAGCAATCAGCCCCAGCATTTT
TRBV7-9	TRBJ1-2	once	TRBD1	CASSPGTDYGYTF	TGTGCCAGCAGCCCTGGGACAGACTATGGCTACACCTTC
TRBV27	TRBJ2-7	NA	TRBD1	CASSLHGTGENEQYF	TGTGCCAGCAGTTTACACGGGACAGGGGAGAACGAGCAGTACTTC
TRBV2	TRBJ1-5	NA	TRBD1	CASSKEQGSSNQPQHF	TGTGCCAGCAGTAAAGAACAGGGGAGCTCCAATCAGCCCCAGCATTTT
TRBV7-9	TRBJ2-5	NA	TRBD2	CASSLAVGGETQYF	TGTGCCAGCAGCTTAGCTGTGGGGGGGGAGACCCAGTACTTC
TRBV5-4	TRBJ1-2	few	NA	CASSLASGSGYTF	TGTGCCAGCAGCTTGGCGTCAGGGTCGGGCTACACCTTC
TRBV18	TRBJ2-7	NA	NA	CASSPPERAWSYEQYF	TGTGCCAGCTCACCCCCCGAGCGCGCTTGGAGTTACGAGCAGTACTTC
TRBV4-3	TRBJ2-1	NA	TRBD2	CASSQSRSGGNEQFF	TGCGCCAGCAGCCAGAGTAGGAGCGGGGGCAATGAGCAGTTCTTC
TRBV4-3	TRBJ1-6	few	NA	CASSQDRMGTPLHF	TGCGCCAGCAGCCAAGACCGGATGGGGACTCCCCTCCACTTT
TRBV7-2	TRBJ2-3	NA	TRBD2	CASSPRGGGGDTQYF	TGTGCCAGCAGCCCGCGGGGGGGCGGGGGGGATACGCAGTATTTT
TRBV27	TRBJ2-2	NA	TRBD2	CASSLRAGGPGTGELFF	TGTGCCAGCAGTTTACGGGCGGGAGGGCCCGGGACCGGGGAGCTGTTTTTT
TRBV6-1	TRBJ2-7	NA	TRBD1	CASSADRAVYEQYF	TGTGCCAGCAGCGCAGACAGGGCGGTCTACGAGCAGTACTTC
TRBV11-2	TRBJ2-7	once	TRBD2	CASSLIPRGAYEQYF	TGTGCCAGCAGCTTAATTCCCCGGGGGGCCTACGAGCAGTACTTC
TRBV28	TRBJ2-1	NA	NA	CASTPPGAGRNEQFF	TGTGCCAGCACCCCTCCAGGGGCAGGGCGAAATGAGCAGTTCTTC
TRBV29-1	TRBJ2-7	NA	TRBD1	CSVAKGTVPYEQYF	TGCAGCGTTGCTAAAGGGACAGTGCCCTACGAGCAGTACTTC
TRBV27	TRBJ1-1	NA	NA	CASSSDRLNTEAFF	TGTGCCAGCAGCTCCGACAGGTTGAACACTGAAGCTTTCTTT